The following is a T cell receptor (beta chain) sequence with its context. This entry is derived from a study of blood T cell repertoires in COVID-19. Germline CDR1 reads MGHRA; CDR2 reads YSYEKL. V lost 1 base, J lost 2 bases, and 15 bases lay in between. This CDR3 has 17 amino acids. Produced via immunoSEQ multiplex PCR; TCRdb's table is partial and in-frame only. Here the sample spans about 200,000 clones, 85% to 90% being singletons. This sequence originates from a woman in her thirties or forties with acute COVID-19. The V and J genes are TRBV4-1 and TRBJ1-5, with TRBD1 as a possible D gene (5 bases). Sequencing was done on a sample of PBMCs or T cells enriched from blood (not recorded which). The CDR3 DNA sequence: TGCGCCAGCAGCCAAGTATTTTCAGGGTCAGGCAATCAGCCCCAGCATTTT. Encoded protein: CASSQVFSGSGNQPQHF.